These T cell receptor beta chains were read from a single sample in a study of blood T cell repertoires in COVID-19. Generated by immunoSEQ multiplex PCR, the TCRdb table keeps only in-frame clones and is missing some. This table has around 150,000 clones, just over 85% appearing once. Sequencing was carried out using peripheral blood. The receptors come from a man in his sixties with acute or convalescent COVID-19. Both conserved end residues are part of each CDR3. A D gene is named only where the DNA matches it firmly. The size of a clone is reported for some rows only, either as once, few or many, or as a class for expanded clones.

V gene: TRBV7-6
clone size: .
D gene: .
J gene: TRBJ2-5
CDR3 DNA: TGTGCCAGCAGCTTAGTCTTTCAAGAGACCCAGTACTTC
CDR3 protein: CASSLVFQETQYF

V gene: TRBV5-4
clone size: .
D gene: TRBD1
J gene: TRBJ1-6
CDR3 DNA: TGTGCCAGCAGTACCGGGACAGTTAATTCACCCCTCCACTTT
CDR3 protein: CASSTGTVNSPLHF

V gene: TRBV2
clone size: once
D gene: TRBD2
J gene: TRBJ2-2
CDR3 DNA: TGTGCCAGCAAAGGACTAGCGGGAGGCCCCGGGGAGCTGTTTTTT
CDR3 protein: CASKGLAGGPGELFF

V gene: TRBV5-1
clone size: few
D gene: TRBD1
J gene: TRBJ1-2
CDR3 DNA: TGCGCCAGCAGCCCTGGGACAGCTAACTATGGCTACACCTTC
CDR3 protein: CASSPGTANYGYTF

V gene: TRBV5-4
clone size: .
D gene: TRBD1
J gene: TRBJ1-6
CDR3 DNA: TGTGCCAGCAGCCCGAGACAGGGGGGGTCTAATTCACCCCTCCACTTT
CDR3 protein: CASSPRQGGSNSPLHF

V gene: TRBV2
clone size: .
D gene: .
J gene: TRBJ1-1
CDR3 DNA: TGTGCCAGCAGTGCCAGCGGGGTGGGTAACACTGAAGCTTTCTTT
CDR3 protein: CASSASGVGNTEAFF

V gene: TRBV6-5
clone size: .
D gene: TRBD1
J gene: TRBJ2-7
CDR3 DNA: TGTGCCACCTCCCCTCGACAGGGGGCCTACGAGCAGTACTTC
CDR3 protein: CATSPRQGAYEQYF

V gene: TRBV10-3
clone size: .
D gene: .
J gene: TRBJ2-3
CDR3 DNA: TGTGCCATCAGTGAGTCGAGGGGGGGCATTGGAGATACGCAGTATTTT
CDR3 protein: CAISESRGGIGDTQYF

V gene: TRBV10-3
clone size: .
D gene: .
J gene: TRBJ1-1
CDR3 DNA: TGTGCCATCAGTCGTGCTTTAGGGGCTATGAACACTGAAGCTTTCTTT
CDR3 protein: CAISRALGAMNTEAFF

V gene: TRBV5-4
clone size: .
D gene: TRBD2
J gene: TRBJ2-1
CDR3 DNA: TGTGCCAGCAGCCCAAGGACTAGCGCTAACAATGAGCAGTTCTTC
CDR3 protein: CASSPRTSANNEQFF

V gene: TRBV9
clone size: .
D gene: TRBD1
J gene: TRBJ1-2
CDR3 DNA: TGTGCCAGCAGCGGATCAGGGGGACTTAACTATGGCTACACCTTC
CDR3 protein: CASSGSGGLNYGYTF

V gene: TRBV7-2
clone size: .
D gene: .
J gene: TRBJ1-1
CDR3 DNA: TGTGCCAGCAGAAACCAGCCGGGAACTGAAGCTTTCTTT
CDR3 protein: CASRNQPGTEAFF

V gene: TRBV9
clone size: .
D gene: .
J gene: TRBJ1-2
CDR3 DNA: TGTGCCAGCAGCGAAGGCAGGGGTTATAAGGGCTACACCTTC
CDR3 protein: CASSEGRGYKGYTF

V gene: TRBV30
clone size: once
D gene: .
J gene: TRBJ1-5
CDR3 DNA: TGTGCCTGGAGTAACAGGGTAGGTCAGCCCCAGCATTTT
CDR3 protein: CAWSNRVGQPQHF

V gene: TRBV28
clone size: .
D gene: .
J gene: TRBJ1-5
CDR3 DNA: TGTGCCAGCAGTTTGGGGAGGCAGCCCCAGCATTTT
CDR3 protein: CASSLGRQPQHF

V gene: TRBV5-5
clone size: .
D gene: .
J gene: TRBJ1-4
CDR3 DNA: TGTGCCAGCAGCTTCCCACCGCTATTGGATGAAAAACTGTTTTTT
CDR3 protein: CASSFPPLLDEKLFF

V gene: TRBV6-5
clone size: .
D gene: TRBD1
J gene: TRBJ1-2
CDR3 DNA: TGTGCCAGCAGTTCGACAGGGCGGTATGGCTACACCTTC
CDR3 protein: CASSSTGRYGYTF

V gene: TRBV7-2
clone size: .
D gene: .
J gene: TRBJ2-3
CDR3 DNA: TGTGCCAGCAGCTTGGGGCCTGGAGGGTCAGATACGCAGTATTTT
CDR3 protein: CASSLGPGGSDTQYF

V gene: TRBV6-5
clone size: .
D gene: .
J gene: TRBJ1-2
CDR3 DNA: TGTGCCAGCAGCCACTGGGAGGGAGGCTACACCTTC
CDR3 protein: CASSHWEGGYTF

V gene: TRBV2
clone size: .
D gene: TRBD2
J gene: TRBJ2-1
CDR3 DNA: TGTGCCAGCTCAAGGACTAGCGGGAGGGCTGAGCAGTTCTTC
CDR3 protein: CASSRTSGRAEQFF

V gene: TRBV4-1
clone size: .
D gene: TRBD2
J gene: TRBJ2-3
CDR3 DNA: TGCGCCAGCAGCCAGGGGGGGCAAGCGGGAGCCCGAGCAGGCACAGATACGCAGTATTTT
CDR3 protein: CASSQGGQAGARAGTDTQYF

V gene: TRBV4-2
clone size: once
D gene: TRBD2
J gene: TRBJ2-7
CDR3 DNA: TGTGCCAGCAGCCAAGGGACTAGCGGGGGGGACTACGAGCAGTACTTC
CDR3 protein: CASSQGTSGGDYEQYF

V gene: TRBV6-5
clone size: .
D gene: TRBD1
J gene: TRBJ1-1
CDR3 DNA: TGTGCCAGCAGTCGCCGGGACAGGGTAACTGAAGCTTTCTTT
CDR3 protein: CASSRRDRVTEAFF

V gene: TRBV6-5
clone size: .
D gene: TRBD2
J gene: TRBJ2-5
CDR3 DNA: TGTGCCAGTGGACGGGGGGTTGGCGGGGAGACCCAGTACTTC
CDR3 protein: CASGRGVGGETQYF

V gene: TRBV6-5
clone size: .
D gene: .
J gene: TRBJ1-2
CDR3 DNA: TGTGCCAGCAGTTATAAGGGGCAGCCTTACTATGGCTACACCTTC
CDR3 protein: CASSYKGQPYYGYTF

V gene: TRBV11-2
clone size: .
D gene: TRBD2
J gene: TRBJ2-2
CDR3 DNA: TGTGCCAGCACCCCCCTAGGGTTCGTCCAGCGGGAGAACACCGGGGAGCTGTTTTTT
CDR3 protein: CASTPLGFVQRENTGELFF

V gene: TRBV3-1/TRBV3-2
clone size: .
D gene: TRBD2
J gene: TRBJ2-7
CDR3 DNA: TGTGCCAGCAGCAAGCCGGGACTAGCGGTCTACGAGCAGTACTTC
CDR3 protein: CASSKPGLAVYEQYF

V gene: TRBV5-1
clone size: .
D gene: TRBD1
J gene: TRBJ1-1
CDR3 DNA: TGCGCCAGCAGCTTGGGCTTCACAGGGGTGACTGAAGCTTTCTTT
CDR3 protein: CASSLGFTGVTEAFF

V gene: TRBV30
clone size: .
D gene: .
J gene: TRBJ1-2
CDR3 DNA: TGTGCCTGGAGTATGGGGGTAGGGGGCTATGGCTACACCTTC
CDR3 protein: CAWSMGVGGYGYTF

V gene: TRBV2
clone size: .
D gene: TRBD2
J gene: TRBJ2-2
CDR3 DNA: TGTGCCAGCAATAAAGCGGGAGTGGGCACCGGGGAGCTGTTTTTT
CDR3 protein: CASNKAGVGTGELFF

V gene: TRBV9
clone size: .
D gene: .
J gene: TRBJ1-2
CDR3 DNA: TGTGCCAGCAGCGTAGGAAGGGGAAACTATGGCTACACCTTC
CDR3 protein: CASSVGRGNYGYTF

V gene: TRBV6-5
clone size: .
D gene: .
J gene: TRBJ1-4
CDR3 DNA: TGTGCCACGGTAAGTCAGGCGGGGAAAGAAAAACTGTTTTTT
CDR3 protein: CATVSQAGKEKLFF

V gene: TRBV7-3
clone size: .
D gene: TRBD2
J gene: TRBJ2-3
CDR3 DNA: TGTGCCAGCAGCTTAGGTCTGCGGGAGCTTACAGATACGCAGTATTTT
CDR3 protein: CASSLGLRELTDTQYF

V gene: TRBV6-1
clone size: .
D gene: TRBD1
J gene: TRBJ2-1
CDR3 DNA: TGTGCCAGCAGTGAAGTGACAGGGGGCTCGATATCCTACAATGAGCAGTTCTTC
CDR3 protein: CASSEVTGGSISYNEQFF